These 2 T cell receptor beta chains share one sample of origin, sequenced in a study of a mutant IDH1 vaccine in newly diagnosed glioma. The method was immunoSEQ multiplex PCR; TCRdb's version includes in-frame clones alone and lacks a portion of them. This table holds approximately 54,000 clones, about 82% found once. Time point given: baseline, week 1 (first vaccination visit). Treatment given: pre-vaccination baseline after standard-of-care therapy. This sample comprised PBMCs, obtained from a glioma patient treated with radiotherapy, temozolomide or both. The receptors shown here come from a man younger than 30 with glioma.

This chain uses TRBV5-1 with TRBJ1-1, with D tentatively TRBD1 (6 bases). V was cut by 0 bases and J by 5 bases, with 11 bases left in between. The CDR3 consists of 14 residues. The V gene's germline CDR1 is SGHRS and CDR2 YFSETQ. The CDR3 region has the DNA TGCGCCAGCAGCTTGGAGTCAGGGGCGACTGAAGCTTTCTTT. Translation: CASSLESGATEAFF. Full variable domain (outside the CDR3, taken from reference TRBV5-1 and TRBJ1-1): KAGVTQTPRYLIKTRGQQVTLSCSPISGHRSVSWYQQTPGQGLQFLFEYFSETQRNKGNFPGRFSGRQFSNSRSEMNVSTLELGDSALYLCASSLESGATEAFFGQGTRLTVV.

The chain uses TRBV5-1 and TRBJ1-4; D perhaps matches TRBD1 (5 bases). Per the germline V gene, CDR1 is SGHRS and CDR2 is YFSETQ. The CDR3 is 14 residues long. Trimming removed 0 bases at V and 6 bases at J, with 9 bases between. CDR3 sequence reads: CASSLEGFDEKLFF. CDR3 bases: TGCGCCAGCAGCTTGGAGGGGTTCGATGAAAAACTGTTTTTT. Full variable domain (missing parts from reference TRBV5-1 and TRBJ1-4): KAGVTQTPRYLIKTRGQQVTLSCSPISGHRSVSWYQQTPGQGLQFLFEYFSETQRNKGNFPGRFSGRQFSNSRSEMNVSTLELGDSALYLCASSLEGFDEKLFFGSGTQLSVL.